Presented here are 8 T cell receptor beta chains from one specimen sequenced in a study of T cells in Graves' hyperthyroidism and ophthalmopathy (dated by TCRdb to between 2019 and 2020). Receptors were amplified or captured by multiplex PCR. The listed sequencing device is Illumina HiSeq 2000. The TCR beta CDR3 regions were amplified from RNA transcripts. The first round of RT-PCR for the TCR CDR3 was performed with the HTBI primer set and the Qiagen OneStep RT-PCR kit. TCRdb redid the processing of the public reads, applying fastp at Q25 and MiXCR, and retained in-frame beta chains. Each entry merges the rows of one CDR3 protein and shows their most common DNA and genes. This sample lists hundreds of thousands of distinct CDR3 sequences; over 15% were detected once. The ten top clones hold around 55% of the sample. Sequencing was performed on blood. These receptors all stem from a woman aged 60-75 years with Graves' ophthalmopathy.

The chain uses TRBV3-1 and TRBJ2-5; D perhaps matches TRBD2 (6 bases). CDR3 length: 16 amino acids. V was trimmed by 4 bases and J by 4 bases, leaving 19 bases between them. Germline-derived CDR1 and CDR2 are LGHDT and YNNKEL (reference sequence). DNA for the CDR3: TGTGCCAGCAGCCCCCTTCGGAGGGAATCCAGAGAGACCCAGTACTTC. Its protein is CASSPLRRESRETQYF.

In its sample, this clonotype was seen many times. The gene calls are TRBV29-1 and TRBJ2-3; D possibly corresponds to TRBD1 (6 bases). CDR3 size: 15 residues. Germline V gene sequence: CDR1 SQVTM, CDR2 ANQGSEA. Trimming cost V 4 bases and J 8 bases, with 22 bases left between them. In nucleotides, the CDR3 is TGCAGCGTTGGGGACATAGGGGGTGAGATAGGTACGCAGTATTTT. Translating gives CSVGDIGGEIGTQYF.

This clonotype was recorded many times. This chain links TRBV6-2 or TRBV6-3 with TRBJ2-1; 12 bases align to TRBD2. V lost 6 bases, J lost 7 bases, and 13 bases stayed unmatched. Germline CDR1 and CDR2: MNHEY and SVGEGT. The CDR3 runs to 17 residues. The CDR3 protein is CASRTLRLAGVDNEQFF. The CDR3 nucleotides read TGTGCCAGCAGAACCCTACGACTAGCGGGAGTGGATAATGAGCAGTTCTTC.

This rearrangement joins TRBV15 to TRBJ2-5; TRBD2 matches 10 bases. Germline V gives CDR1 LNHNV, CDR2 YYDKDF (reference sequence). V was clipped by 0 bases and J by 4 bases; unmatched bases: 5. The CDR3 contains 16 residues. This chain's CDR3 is CATSRDRAGGIETQYF. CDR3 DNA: TGTGCCACCAGCAGAGATCGAGCGGGAGGGATAGAGACCCAGTACTTC. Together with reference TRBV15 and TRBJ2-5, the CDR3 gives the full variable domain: DAMVIQNPRYQVTQFGKPVTLSCSQTLNHNVMYWYQQKSSQAPKLLFHYYDKDFNNEADTPDNFQSRRPNTSFCFLDIRSPGLGDTAMYLCATSRDRAGGIETQYFGPGTRLLVL.

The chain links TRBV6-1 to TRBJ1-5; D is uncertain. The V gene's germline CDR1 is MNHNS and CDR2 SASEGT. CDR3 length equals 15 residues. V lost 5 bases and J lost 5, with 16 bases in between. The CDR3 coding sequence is TGTGCCAGCAGTCCTAGTGCAGGTTACTATCAGCCCCAGCATTTT. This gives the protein CASSPSAGYYQPQHF.

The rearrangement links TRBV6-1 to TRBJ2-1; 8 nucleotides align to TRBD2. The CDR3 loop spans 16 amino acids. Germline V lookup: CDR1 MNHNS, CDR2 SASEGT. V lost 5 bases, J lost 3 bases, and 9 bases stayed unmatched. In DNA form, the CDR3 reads TGTGCCAGCAGTCCCGGAGGGCGGGGGGACTACAATGAGCAGTTCTTC. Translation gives CASSPGGRGDYNEQFF.

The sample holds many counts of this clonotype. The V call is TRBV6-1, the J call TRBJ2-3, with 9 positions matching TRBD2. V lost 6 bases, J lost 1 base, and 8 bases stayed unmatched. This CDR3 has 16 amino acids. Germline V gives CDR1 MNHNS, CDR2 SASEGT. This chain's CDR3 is CASRRPGLAGTDTQYF. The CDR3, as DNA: TGTGCCAGCAGACGACCGGGACTAGCCGGCACAGATACGCAGTATTTT.

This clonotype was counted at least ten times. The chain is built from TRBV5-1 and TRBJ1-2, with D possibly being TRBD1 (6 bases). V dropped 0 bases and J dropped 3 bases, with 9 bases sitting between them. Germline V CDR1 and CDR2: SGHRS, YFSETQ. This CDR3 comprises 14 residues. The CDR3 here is CASSLGNRDYGYTF. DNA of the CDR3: TGCGCCAGCAGCTTGGGGAACAGGGACTATGGCTACACCTTC.